The 13 T cell receptor beta chains below all came from one sample that was sequenced in a study of blood T cell repertoires in COVID-19. TCRdb keeps only in-frame clones here, not all; method: immunoSEQ multiplex PCR. Altogether around 140,000 clones are present, 75% to 90% being singletons, with the ten largest covering over 10%. Sequenced material: peripheral blood. Every receptor here comes from a man aged 18-30 years with COVID-19, enrolled during active disease.

The rearrangement links TRBV6-1 to TRBJ2-7, with D perhaps TRBD2 (5 bases). CDR1 and CDR2 from the germline V gene are MNHNS and SASEGT. The CDR3 has 16 amino acids. Trimming took 3 bases from V and 3 from J, leaving 18 bases between them. CDR3 nucleotides: TGTGCCAGCAGTGAGGTCTTGGGAGACCCCTACTACGAGCAGTACTTC. Amino acid sequence: CASSEVLGDPYYEQYF.

The chain has TRBV7-6 and TRBJ2-7, with D hard to call. Trimming left V 1 base short and J 7 bases short, with 8 bases between. In germline, CDR1 is SGHVS, CDR2 FNYEAQ. This CDR3 contains 12 residues. As DNA, the CDR3 is TGTGCCAGCAGCTTAGACGGTCTTGAGCAGTACTTC. Translated, it gives CASSLDGLEQYF.

The V gene is TRBV28, the J gene TRBJ2-7; 8 nucleotides match TRBD2. The CDR3 length is 14 residues. Germline CDR1 MDHEN, CDR2 SYDVKM. V lost 3 bases, J lost 6 bases, and 7 bases stayed unmatched. CDR3 amino acids: CASSFLSGSSEQYF. The CDR3 DNA reads as TGTGCCAGCAGTTTCCTGAGCGGGAGCAGCGAGCAGTACTTC.

Here the CDR3 DNA reads TGTGCCATCAGGATTCTAGCGGGAGGTGAAGATGAGCAGTTCTTC. This translates into CAIRILAGGEDEQFF. This chain uses TRBV10-3 with TRBJ2-1; 11 positions agree with TRBD2. CDR1 is ENHRY, CDR2 SYGVKD, per germline. J gave up 8 bases and V 6 bases, and 9 bases lay outside the gene matches. This CDR3 is 15 amino acids long.

There are a few counts of this clone. The V and J genes are TRBV5-1 and TRBJ1-2, with 7 bases matching TRBD1. The CDR3 loop spans 13 amino acids. Germline loops: CDR1 SGHRS, CDR2 YFSETQ. J lost 5 bases, V lost 4 bases, and 5 bases had no gene match. The CDR3 loop reads CASSIDREYGYTF. As DNA, the CDR3 is TGCGCCAGCAGCATAGACAGGGAATATGGCTACACCTTC.

V and J are TRBV7-9 and TRBJ2-7, with a possible D match to TRBD2 (5 bases). The germline V gene encodes CDR1 SEHNR and CDR2 FQNEAQ (reference sequence). V lost 5 bases and J lost 3, with 8 bases in between. This CDR3 comprises 12 residues. Written as DNA, the CDR3 is TGTGCCAGCAGCCCCGCGGGCTACGAGCAGTACTTC. Amino acid sequence: CASSPAGYEQYF.

The genes are TRBV5-1 and TRBJ1-4, with 9 bases lining up with TRBD1. V lost 0 bases to trimming and J lost 8 bases; unmatched junction nucleotides: 5. The CDR3 is made up of 15 amino acids. Per germline, CDR1 SGHRS and CDR2 YFSETQ. DNA for the CDR3: TGCGCCAGCAGCTTGGCGGGACAGGGCCGCGAAAAACTGTTTTTT. Translating it yields CASSLAGQGREKLFF.

The V call is TRBV19, the J call TRBJ2-1; TRBD2 matches at 8 bases. The germline V gene has CDR1 LNHDA and CDR2 SQIVND (reference sequence). The junction had 6 bases not matched to a gene; V was cut back by 5 bases and J by 6 bases. The CDR3 totals 14 residues. CDR3 sequence: CASSPVAGTNEQFF. The CDR3 nucleotides are TGTGCCAGTAGTCCCGTAGCGGGGACCAATGAGCAGTTCTTC.

This clone was seen a single time. The chain recombines TRBV2 with TRBJ1-1, with a tentative D call TRBD1 (5 bases). CDR1 is SNHLY, CDR2 FYNNEI, per germline. V gave up 6 bases and J gave up 4 bases, with 21 bases separating them. The CDR3 has 16 residues. CDR3 region: CASRRGLQLLGTEAFF. The CDR3 DNA follows: TGTGCCAGCAGACGGGGACTCCAACTCTTGGGCACTGAAGCTTTCTTT.

V is TRBV21-1 and J is TRBJ2-3; the D call in the table, TRBD2, was not verified against the DNA. TRBV21-1 is given as a pseudogene. The CDR3 has 17 amino acids. The CDR3 loop reads CASSKVRTSGRTDTQYF. For the CDR3, the DNA is TGTGCCAGCAGCAAAGTAAGAACTAGCGGGAGGACAGATACGCAGTATTTT.

The chain joins TRBV18 to TRBJ2-7; D possibly corresponds to TRBD2 (6 bases). Germline CDR1 and CDR2: KGHSH and LQKENI. The CDR3 covers 13 residues. Trimming shortened V by 6 bases and J by 7 bases, and 16 bases separated the two germline ends. The CDR3 DNA reads as TGTGCCAGCTCGGGGGGTAGGTCTTTGGAGCAGTACTTC. Amino acids: CASSGGRSLEQYF.

The rearrangement joins TRBV18 to TRBJ1-1; D gene uncertain. The CDR3 consists of 13 residues. Germline V gives CDR1 KGHSH, CDR2 LQKENI. V lost 10 bases to trimming and J lost 6 bases, with 18 bases between them. The CDR3 DNA sequence: TGTGCCACCCTCGGGGTGGGAAGGGCTGAAGCTTTCTTT. Its protein is CATLGVGRAEAFF.

The J gene is TRBJ2-1, the V gene TRBV19; TRBD2 matches 13 bases. V dropped 4 bases and J dropped 5; count of bases not matched to a gene: 8. Germline V lookup: CDR1 LNHDA, CDR2 SQIVND (reference sequence). The CDR3 has 17 residues. The CDR3 DNA follows: TGTGCCAGTAGTAGCAGACTAGCGGGAGGTAAAAACAATGAGCAGTTCTTC. Protein sequence: CASSSRLAGGKNNEQFF.